This T cell receptor beta chain was found in a study of T-cell memory formation after mild COVID-19 (dated by TCRdb to 2020 to 2023). Broadly, across the study: TCR sequence clusters from the two donors were found to be largely donor specific. Two young, previously healthy adult volunteers made up the cohort, one male and one female. T-cell clones expanding and contracting after mild COVID-19 in a couple of donors were tracked by longitudinal TCRalpha and TCRbeta repertoire sequencing. What the study reported, not specific to this receptor: Balanced CD4/CD8 phenotypes were observed for clones contracting from day 15 to 85, whereas a bias towards CD4+ was observed for a second wave of clones expanding from day 15 to 37. Some responding clones were found in pre-infection memory, which suggests that pre-existing cross-reactive memory T cells took part in the SARS-CoV-2 response. SARS-CoV-2 specificity of the second-wave clones peaking on day 37 was not confirmed. Only two mild cases were covered by the study, and larger cohorts that include severe cases with pre-infection samples were considered necessary. Contracting CD4+ clones were located mainly in the CM and EM memory subsets, whereas CD8+ clones were found to be enriched in EMRA.

This clonotype was picked up a small number of times. What antigen it recognizes has not been identified. Base qualities are not at hand, and no much larger clone is one base apart. PBMCs were isolated by Ficoll-Paque density gradient centrifugation. V loses 2 bases at its end and J loses 7 bases; junction bases beyond the gene matches: 9. From the germline V gene, CDR1 is SGHTA and CDR2 is FQGNSA. The CDR3 spans 17 residues, from the cysteine through the phenylalanine. Only the CDR3 DNA is retained, 51 bases long and in frame from the first base. Reads for this sample came from an Illumina NovaSeq 6000. TCRalpha and TCRbeta cDNA libraries were built by 5'RACE with constant-segment primers, adding sample barcodes and unique molecular identifiers. RNA was extracted from every sample with Trizol reagent. The libraries were amplified in two PCR steps, and the second step added a second sample barcode and Illumina TruSeq adapters. Libraries were sequenced on an Illumina NovaSeq with 2 x 150 bp paired-end reads. The paper's data handling went like this. With migec v1.2.7, reads were demultiplexed and then collapsed into UMI-guided consensus sequences. Using mixcr v2.1.11, UMI consensuses were aligned to TRA and TRB V and J templates and then assembled into clonotypes. A clonotype was counted as expanded or contracted only if both edgeR and NoisET called the change significant, with noise models trained on biological replicates. For edgeR calls, the cutoffs were a false discovery rate-adjusted p below 0.01 and a log2 fold-change threshold of 1. As an exploratory analysis of dynamics, max-normalized trajectories of the 1000 most abundant clonotypes were examined with PCA combined with hierarchical clustering. Separately sequenced CD4+ and CD8+ repertoires were used to assign the CD4 or CD8 phenotype of responding clones. In TCRdb, the public reads were trimmed at Q25 with fastp and aligned with MiXCR, with productive beta chains retained. Duplicate CDR3 protein sequences are folded into a single record with the most common DNA and genes. What appears here as the V and J calls and clone size reflects TCRdb's work, not the paper's. This sample lists fewer than 600,000 distinct CDR3 sequences; approximately 21% were detected once. Jointly, the top ten make up about 8.7% of the sample.

Sequenced input: PBMCs or a T cell subset sorted from them (not recorded which). The chain employs TRBV7-2 and TRBJ1-6; 9 nucleotides in the junction match TRBD1. The clonotype comes from an adult woman who had mild COVID-19 (a few samples of this study predate the infection). The sample titles of this study are shuffled in the database, so cell type and time point are left out; the donor was told from shared clones. The bases are TGTGCCAGCAGCTTAACCGGGACAGGGTTAAAAAATTCACCCCTCCACTTT. Translated, this gives CASSLTGTGLKNSPLHF.